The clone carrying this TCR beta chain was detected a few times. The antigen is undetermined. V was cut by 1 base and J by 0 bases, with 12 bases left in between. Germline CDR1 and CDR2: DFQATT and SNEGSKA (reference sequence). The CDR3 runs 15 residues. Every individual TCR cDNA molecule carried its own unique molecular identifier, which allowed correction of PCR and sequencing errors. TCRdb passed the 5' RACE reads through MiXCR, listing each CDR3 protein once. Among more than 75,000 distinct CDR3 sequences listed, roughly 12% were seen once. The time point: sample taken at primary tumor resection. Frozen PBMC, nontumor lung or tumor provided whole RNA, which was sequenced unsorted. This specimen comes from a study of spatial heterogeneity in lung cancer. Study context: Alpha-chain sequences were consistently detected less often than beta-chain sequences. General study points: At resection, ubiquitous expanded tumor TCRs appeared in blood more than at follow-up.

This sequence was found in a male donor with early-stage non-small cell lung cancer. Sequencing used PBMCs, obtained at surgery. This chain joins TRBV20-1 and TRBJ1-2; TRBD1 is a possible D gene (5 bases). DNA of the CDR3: TGCAGTGCTAGAGTTCGGCAGGGCGCTAACTATGGCTACACCTTC. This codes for CSARVRQGANYGYTF.